Presented here are 29 T cell receptor beta chains from one specimen sequenced in a study of OX40 agonist ivuxolimab in advanced cancers. Profiled with immunoSEQ multiplex PCR; TCRdb holds only in-frame clones, not every one. This sample has about 50,000 clones, with over 85% found just once. Sequencing was performed on CD4+ or CD8+ T cells sorted from blood, taken in a trial of the OX40 agonist ivuxolimab. The origin of the receptors is an adult with an advanced solid tumor such as melanoma, head and neck, liver or kidney cancer.

This rearrangement joins TRBV7-9 to TRBJ2-7; D uncertain. The germline V and J ends were trimmed by 4 bases and 11 bases, with 15 bases remaining between them. The germline gives CDR1 SEHNR, CDR2 FQNEAQ (reference sequence). The CDR3 covers 12 residues. CDR3 coding DNA: TGTGCCAGCAGCTCGGAAGGACCGCCGGAGTACTTC. Protein: CASSSEGPPEYF.

V gene TRBV14 combines with J gene TRBJ2-5, with D perhaps being TRBD1 or TRBD2 (6 bases each). V lost 4 bases, J lost 5 bases, and 14 bases lay in between. This CDR3 contains 14 residues. Germline loops: CDR1 SGHDN, CDR2 FVKESK. The CDR3 loop is CASSPYGGGETQYF. DNA of the CDR3: TGTGCCAGCAGCCCCTACGGGGGCGGTGAGACCCAGTACTTC.

This chain connects TRBV6-5 to TRBJ2-5, with TRBD1 identical over 7 bases. V shed 4 bases, J shed 5 bases, and the junction held 10 bases outside the gene matches. This CDR3 region has 15 residues. In germline, CDR1 is MNHEY, CDR2 SVGAGI. In nucleotides, the CDR3 is TGTGCCAGCAGTTCGCTACTACAGGGGCGGGAGACCCAGTACTTC. It is translated as CASSSLLQGRETQYF.

V gene TRBV27 combines with J gene TRBJ1-6; TRBD1 matches 9 bases. V lost 2 bases, J lost 10 bases, and 6 bases stayed unmatched. Germline V lookup: CDR1 MNHEY, CDR2 SMNVEV (reference sequence). The CDR3 length is 15 residues. The CDR3 sequence is CASSLQNRGLSPLHF. CDR3 DNA: TGTGCCAGCAGTTTACAAAACAGGGGGCTCTCACCCCTCCACTTT.

The genes are TRBV7-6 and TRBJ1-4, with TRBD1 identical over 10 bases. The CDR3 sequence is 18 residues long. Germline V gene sequence: CDR1 SGHVS, CDR2 FNYEAQ. Losses at the gene ends were 2 bases for V and 6 bases for J; bases not matched to a gene: 12. The DNA for the CDR3 is TGTGCCAGCAGCTTATCCGCCGGGACAGGGGTGAAAGATGAAAAACTGTTTTTT. Encoded protein: CASSLSAGTGVKDEKLFF.

The V call is TRBV21-1, the J call TRBJ2-7; TRBD2 is the table's D call and was not checked against the DNA. TRBV21-1 corresponds to a pseudogene. The CDR3 is 16 amino acids. The CDR3, as DNA: TGTGCCAGCAGCAAAGTCAGGACTAGCGGGAGCTACGAGCAGTACTTC. Amino acids: CASSKVRTSGSYEQYF.

The chain uses TRBV27 and TRBJ2-5; D may be TRBD2 (5 bases). V gave up 1 base and J gave up 1 base, with 13 bases separating them. This CDR3 comprises 16 residues. The germline CDR1 and CDR2 sequences are MNHEY and SMNVEV (reference sequence). CDR3 sequence reads: CASSLWSGRSQETQYF. In nucleotides, the CDR3 is TGTGCCAGCAGTTTATGGTCGGGAAGGTCCCAAGAGACCCAGTACTTC.

This clone was recorded only once. The genes are TRBV4-3 and TRBJ2-3; possibly TRBD1 for D (6 bases). CDR3 length: 15 residues. Germline assignment: CDR1 LGHNA and CDR2 YSLEER. V was shortened by 2 bases and J by 5 bases, with 14 bases between the two germline ends. CDR3: CASSQQGWVRDTQYF. For the CDR3, the DNA is TGCGCCAGCAGCCAACAGGGGTGGGTTAGAGATACGCAGTATTTT.

The rearrangement uses TRBV5-6 and TRBJ2-7; tentatively, D is TRBD2 (6 bases). In germline, CDR1 is SGHDT, CDR2 YYEEEE. V lost 4 bases, J lost 0 bases, and 17 bases lay in between. This CDR3 is 16 amino acids long. CDR3 bases: TGTGCCAGCAGCAGGTTTGGGGCGGGACCCTCCTACGAGCAGTACTTC. Its protein product is CASSRFGAGPSYEQYF.

The V and J genes are TRBV4-3 and TRBJ2-1, with a weak D call TRBD2 (5 bases). V lost 1 base and J 7 bases, leaving 8 bases between the germline ends. CDR3 length: 13 residues. Germline V lookup: CDR1 LGHNA, CDR2 YSLEER. CDR3: CASSQGRTNEQFF. Here the CDR3 DNA reads TGCGCCAGCAGCCAAGGCAGGACTAATGAGCAGTTCTTC.

This chain uses TRBV28 with TRBJ2-7; TRBD1 matches 7 bases. The germline V gene encodes CDR1 MDHEN and CDR2 SYDVKM. The CDR3 totals 13 residues. The ends lost 6 bases at V and 2 bases at J; junction bases unmatched: 4. The chain's CDR3 is CASRPGGPYEQYF. Written as DNA, the CDR3 is TGTGCCAGCAGGCCAGGGGGACCCTACGAGCAGTACTTC.

The rearrangement joins TRBV6-6 to TRBJ1-2, with D uncertain. The length of the CDR3 is 13 residues. Germline V CDR1 and CDR2: MNHNY, SVGAGI (reference sequence). Trimming took 2 bases from V and 4 from J, leaving 8 bases between them. Written as DNA, the CDR3 is TGTGCCAGCAGTTACGTCAGAGCCTATGGCTACACCTTC. It translates to CASSYVRAYGYTF.

The rearrangement uses TRBV7-2 and TRBJ1-1, with 7 nucleotides matching TRBD1. CDR3 size: 13 residues. Per germline, CDR1 SGHTA and CDR2 FQGNSA. The J segment lost 1 base and the V segment lost 5 bases, leaving 1 base of the junction unmatched. CDR3 amino acids: CASSQGGNTEAFF. The CDR3 DNA reads TGTGCCAGCAGCCAGGGGGGGAACACTGAAGCTTTCTTT.

This chain joins TRBV19 and TRBJ1-1, with D unresolved. The germline V gene encodes CDR1 LNHDA and CDR2 SQIVND (reference sequence). The CDR3 consists of 11 residues. Trimming shortened V by 5 bases and J by 5 bases, and 6 bases separated the two germline ends. This CDR3 is CASSWVTEAFF. The CDR3 bases are TGTGCCAGTAGTTGGGTAACTGAAGCTTTCTTT.

This chain connects TRBV7-6 to TRBJ2-1; TRBD2 aligns across 12 bases. The CDR3 is made up of 18 amino acids. The germline V gene has CDR1 SGHVS and CDR2 FNYEAQ. V shed 1 base, J shed 4 bases, and the junction held 8 bases outside the gene matches. The CDR3 DNA reads as TGTGCCAGCAGCTTAGGGCTAGCGGGAGGGCCGGGATACAATGAGCAGTTCTTC. Its translation: CASSLGLAGGPGYNEQFF.

The CDR3 region has the DNA TGCGCCAGCAGCTTGGCGTTTGGGGCAGAGACCCAGTACTTC. It is translated as CASSLAFGAETQYF. The chain joins TRBV5-1 to TRBJ2-5; perhaps TRBD1 as D (5 bases). The CDR3 has 14 residues. The V gene lost 0 bases and the J gene lost 4 bases, with 10 bases spanning the gap. CDR1 and CDR2 (germline): SGHRS, YFSETQ.

The chain links TRBV5-5 to TRBJ1-1, with a weak D call TRBD1 (5 bases). The CDR3 sequence is 13 residues long. Germline V lookup: CDR1 SGHKS, CDR2 YYEKEE (reference sequence). V was cut by 0 bases and J by 8 bases, with 11 bases left in between. DNA of the CDR3: TGTGCCAGCAGCTTGGGGGAGGGGATAGAAGCTTTCTTT. Protein: CASSLGEGIEAFF. The full variable domain, rest sourced from reference TRBV5-5 and TRBJ1-1, is DAGVTQSPTHLIKTRGQQVTLRCSPISGHKSVSWYQQVLGQGPQFIFQYYEKEERGRGNFPDRFSARQFPNYSSELNVNALLLGDSALYLCASSLGEGIEAFFGQGTRLTVV.

This clone was seen once. The chain joins TRBV4-1 to TRBJ2-1, with 12 positions matching TRBD2. V lost 4 bases, J lost 8 bases, and 9 bases stayed unmatched. Germline-derived CDR1 and CDR2 are MGHRA and YSYEKL. This CDR3 has 16 residues. The CDR3 DNA follows: TGCGCCAGCAGCCGGCCTAGCGGGAGGGCCGGGGATGAGCAGTTCTTC. Translation gives CASSRPSGRAGDEQFF.

The chain recombines TRBV7-9 with TRBJ2-7, with D unclear. This CDR3 region has 14 residues. Between the trimmed V and J ends, which lost 5 bases and 0 bases, there was a span of 11 bases. CDR1 is SEHNR and CDR2 is FQNEAQ in the germline V gene (reference sequence). The CDR3 region has the DNA TGTGCCAGCAGCCCTAAAGCAAGCTCCTACGAGCAGTACTTC. Translating it yields CASSPKASSYEQYF.

V gene TRBV7-9 combines with J gene TRBJ2-5; D remains unclear. Per the germline V gene, CDR1 is SEHNR and CDR2 is FQNEAQ (reference sequence). CDR3 length: 13 amino acids. Deletions cut 2 bases from V and 2 bases from J, with 6 bases between. The CDR3 spells CASSLYGQETQYF. Written as DNA, the CDR3 is TGTGCCAGCAGCTTATACGGTCAAGAGACCCAGTACTTC.

This clone was seen once. The genes are TRBV19 and TRBJ1-2; D gene unclear. The CDR3 totals 12 residues. Per the germline V gene, CDR1 is LNHDA and CDR2 is SQIVND (reference sequence). Trimming left V 1 base short and J 7 bases short, with 7 bases between. The CDR3 nucleotides read TGTGCCAGTAGTATAGGAGTATCTGGCTACACCTTC. Its translation: CASSIGVSGYTF.

V and J are TRBV4-3 and TRBJ2-1, with D perhaps matching TRBD1 or TRBD2 (5 bases each). The CDR3 is made up of 16 amino acids. Germline CDR1 LGHNA, CDR2 YSLEER. The germline V and J ends were trimmed by 1 base and 2 bases, with 12 bases remaining between them. The CDR3 reads CASSQVGTGAYNEQFF. The CDR3 DNA reads as TGCGCCAGCAGCCAAGTCGGGACCGGGGCCTACAATGAGCAGTTCTTC.

J is TRBJ2-5 and V is TRBV29-1, with a weak D call TRBD2 (5 bases). V lost 7 bases and J lost 3, with 18 bases in between. This CDR3 comprises 14 residues. The germline gives CDR1 SQVTM, CDR2 ANQGSEA. DNA of the CDR3: TGCAGCGGAGTGAGGGTTCGGATAAAAGAGACCCAGTACTTC. This encodes CSGVRVRIKETQYF.

The J gene is TRBJ2-6, the V gene TRBV14, with a tentative D call TRBD1 (6 bases). The CDR3 is 17 residues long. CDR1 and CDR2 from the germline V gene are SGHDN and FVKESK. V was pared by 3 bases and J by 1 base, with 13 bases between. CDR3 sequence reads: CASSQLDTGSGANVLTF. The CDR3 nucleotides read TGTGCCAGCAGCCAGCTTGATACAGGGTCTGGGGCCAACGTCCTGACTTTC.

This clone was observed once. This chain joins TRBV5-1 and TRBJ2-1; 10 bases match TRBD2. V lost 0 bases and J lost 10; bases outside the gene matches: 7. This CDR3 comprises 15 residues. Germline loops: CDR1 SGHRS, CDR2 YFSETQ. In DNA, the CDR3 is TGCGCCAGCAGCTTGGTCTCTAGCGGGAGTGACGAGCAGTTCTTC. Translated: CASSLVSSGSDEQFF.

A single count supports this clone. The chain employs TRBV11-2 and TRBJ1-5; D perhaps matches TRBD1 (5 bases). The CDR3 consists of 14 residues. Trimming removed 0 bases from V and 6 bases from J, with 9 bases in between. The germline gives CDR1 SGHAT, CDR2 FQNNGV. The CDR3 DNA follows: TGTGCCAGCAGCTTAGAACACGGGGGTCAGCCCCAGCATTTT. It translates to CASSLEHGGQPQHF.

This clone showed up just once. In nucleotides, the CDR3 is TGTGCCAGCAGCTACGAGGGACAGGTGGAGAACGAGCAGTACTTC. This encodes CASSYEGQVENEQYF. This sequence joins TRBV11-2 and TRBJ2-7, with TRBD1 matching over 8 bases. The CDR3 is 15 residues long. J lost 5 bases, V lost 4 bases, and 10 bases had no gene match. Germline V lookup: CDR1 SGHAT, CDR2 FQNNGV.

The chain joins TRBV11-3 to TRBJ2-7, with TRBD2 matching 9 bases. The junction had 3 bases not matched to a gene; V was cut back by 5 bases and J by 7 bases. There are 12 residues in the CDR3. Germline V lookup: CDR1 SGHNT, CDR2 YENEEA. The CDR3, as DNA: TGTGCCAGCAGCCCGCTAGCGGGAGAGCAGTACTTC. Translating it yields CASSPLAGEQYF.

This clone was observed a single time. This sequence joins TRBV6-1 and TRBJ1-1; D gene unclear. Germline V gene lookup returns CDR1 MNHNS and CDR2 SASEGT. The CDR3 runs to 13 residues. Trimming stripped 1 base from V and 1 base from J, with 4 bases between. CDR3 sequence reads: CASSEGWNTEAFF. The DNA for the CDR3 is TGTGCCAGCAGTGAAGGATGGAACACTGAAGCTTTCTTT.